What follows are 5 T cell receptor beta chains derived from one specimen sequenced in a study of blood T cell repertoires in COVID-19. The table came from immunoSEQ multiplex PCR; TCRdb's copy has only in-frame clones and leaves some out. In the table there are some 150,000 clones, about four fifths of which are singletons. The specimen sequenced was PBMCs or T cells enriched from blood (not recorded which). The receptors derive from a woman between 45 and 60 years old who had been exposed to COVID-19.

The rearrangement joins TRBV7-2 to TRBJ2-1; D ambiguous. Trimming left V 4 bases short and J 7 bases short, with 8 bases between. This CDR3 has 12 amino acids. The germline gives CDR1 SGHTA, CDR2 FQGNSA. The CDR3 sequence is CASSSLVNEQFF. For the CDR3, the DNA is TGTGCCAGCAGCTCTCTCGTTAATGAGCAGTTCTTC. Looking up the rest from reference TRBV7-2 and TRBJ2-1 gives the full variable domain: GAGVSQSPSNKVTEKGKDVELRCDPISGHTALYWYRQSLGQGLEFLIYFQGNSAPDKSGLPSDRFSAERTGGSVSTLTIQRTQQEDSAVYLCASSSLVNEQFFGPGTRLTVL.

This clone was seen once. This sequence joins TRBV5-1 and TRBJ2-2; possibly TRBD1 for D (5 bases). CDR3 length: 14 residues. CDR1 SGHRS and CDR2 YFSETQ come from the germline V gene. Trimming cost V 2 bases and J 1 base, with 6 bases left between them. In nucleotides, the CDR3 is TGCGCCAGCAGCTTTAGGGGGAACACCGGGGAGCTGTTTTTT. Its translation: CASSFRGNTGELFF. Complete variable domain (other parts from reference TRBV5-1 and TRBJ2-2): KAGVTQTPRYLIKTRGQQVTLSCSPISGHRSVSWYQQTPGQGLQFLFEYFSETQRNKGNFPGRFSGRQFSNSRSEMNVSTLELGDSALYLCASSFRGNTGELFFGEGSRLTVL.

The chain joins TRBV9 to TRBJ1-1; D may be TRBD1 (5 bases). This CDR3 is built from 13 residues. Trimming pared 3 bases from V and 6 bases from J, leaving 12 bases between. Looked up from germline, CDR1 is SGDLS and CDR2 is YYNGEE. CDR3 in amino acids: CASSGGGGSEAFF. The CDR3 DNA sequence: TGTGCCAGCAGCGGCGGGGGTGGTTCTGAAGCTTTCTTT. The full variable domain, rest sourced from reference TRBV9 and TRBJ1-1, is DSGVTQTPKHLITATGQRVTLRCSPRSGDLSVYWYQQSLDQGLQFLIQYYNGEERAKGNILERFSAQQFPDLHSELNLSSLELGDSALYFCASSGGGGSEAFFGQGTRLTVV.

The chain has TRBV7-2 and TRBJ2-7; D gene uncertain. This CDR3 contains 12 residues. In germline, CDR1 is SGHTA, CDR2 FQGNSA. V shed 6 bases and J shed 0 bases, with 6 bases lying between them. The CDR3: CASSYSSYEQYF. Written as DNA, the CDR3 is TGTGCCAGCAGTTACAGCTCCTACGAGCAGTACTTC. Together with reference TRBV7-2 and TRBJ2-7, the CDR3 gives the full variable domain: GAGVSQSPSNKVTEKGKDVELRCDPISGHTALYWYRQSLGQGLEFLIYFQGNSAPDKSGLPSDRFSAERTGGSVSTLTIQRTQQEDSAVYLCASSYSSYEQYFGPGTRLTVT.

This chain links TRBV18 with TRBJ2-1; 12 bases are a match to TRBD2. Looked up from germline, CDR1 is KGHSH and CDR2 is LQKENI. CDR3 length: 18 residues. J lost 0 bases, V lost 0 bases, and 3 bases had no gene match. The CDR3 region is CASSPPSTSGGSYNEQFF. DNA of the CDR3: TGTGCCAGCTCACCACCTTCGACTAGCGGGGGCTCCTACAATGAGCAGTTCTTC.